A selection of T cell receptor beta chains follows, all from one sample in a study of cytomegalovirus exposure and HLA in healthy donors. This table comes from immunoSEQ multiplex PCR, and its TCRdb copy is limited to in-frame clones, with some not included. Among about 130,000 clones listed, around 79% were seen once. The sequenced material came from PBMCs. Receptor source: a man between 40 and 49 years old in good health and CMV-seropositive. The CDR3 runs from the conserved cysteine through the conserved F or W. Each record gives: V gene, J gene, CDR3 protein.

>TRBV10-1|TRBJ1-1
CASRTGDATEAFF
>TRBV10-3|TRBJ1-1
CASLEQGTDTEAFF
>TRBV19|TRBJ1-2
CASSRDRGPGGYGYTF
>TRBV6-5|TRBJ1-1
CASSYSGRQDTEAFF
>TRBV29-1|TRBJ2-1
CSVRTSVSSYNEQFF
>TRBV19|TRBJ1-4
CASSIKGAMKLFF
>TRBV10-3|TRBJ1-2
CAIGEAGIGGYTF
>TRBV10-3|TRBJ1-3
CATSLQVTTGNTIYF
>TRBV27|TRBJ2-1
CASTLQGGAYEQFF
>TRBV19|TRBJ2-1
CASSIVGSGSSYNEQFF
>TRBV11-2|TRBJ2-7
CASSLSGFEQYF
>TRBV4-1|TRBJ1-5
CASSQEASGQPQHF
>TRBV10-3|TRBJ1-2
CAIRGQGLGAYGYTF
>TRBV5-1|TRBJ1-5
CASSLSPTGGPQPQHF
>TRBV7-2|TRBJ2-7
CASRWTSGRHEQYF
>TRBV4-1|TRBJ2-1
CASSLGQGGGDEQFF
>TRBV28|TRBJ1-6
CASTGQGSSYNSPLHF
>TRBV2|TRBJ2-3
CASNRLDTDTQYF
>TRBV10-3|TRBJ2-7
CAISPPGQGYEQYF
>TRBV6-6|TRBJ2-1
CASSAEVTRQFF
>TRBV7-9|TRBJ1-5
CSSSFGQGVYSNQPQHF
>TRBV4-1|TRBJ2-2
CASSLLNGELFF
>TRBV19|TRBJ1-5
CASTDSGTTGYLPQHF
>TRBV5-4|TRBJ1-2
CASSEGNRPGFYTF
>TRBV5-4|TRBJ1-2
CASSLIRGGYTF
>TRBV29-1|TRBJ1-2
CSVEEVGQGVGYTF
>TRBV27|TRBJ1-6
CASFPRGVGSPLHF
>TRBV30|TRBJ1-4
CAWRGLVGLEEKLFF
>TRBV30|TRBJ1-2
CAWSKDRMGYGYTF
>TRBV19|TRBJ2-3
CASSMGVTNTQYF
>TRBV30|TRBJ2-5
CAWGGWGKETQYF
>TRBV6-1|TRBJ1-1
CASSEHGQGGTEAFF
>TRBV11-3|TRBJ2-3
CASSLARSTDTQYF
>TRBV20-1|TRBJ2-7
CSASTSGDF
>TRBV30|TRBJ2-3
CAWLGRDTQYF
>TRBV29-1|TRBJ1-1
CSVGRLGRPKTEAFF
>TRBV29-1|TRBJ1-5
CSVGGQGAGQPQHF
>TRBV27|TRBJ2-3
CASSFSTRLAGITDTQYF
>TRBV27|TRBJ1-1
CASSRTGTGGTEAFF
>TRBV7-2|TRBJ2-5
CASSLGGGHEETQYF
>TRBV18|TRBJ2-7
CASSPLARYEQYF
>TRBV2|TRBJ1-1
CASSKRQGWLEGTNTEAFF
>TRBV18|TRBJ1-1
CASSPNRIPNTEAFF
>TRBV27|TRBJ2-2
CASSRNSRNTGELFF
>TRBV10-1|.
CASSERTDRYEQYF
>TRBV6-6|TRBJ2-1
CASSSTYSYEQFF
>TRBV5-1|TRBJ1-1
CASSTDRANTEAFF
>TRBV6-1|TRBJ2-1
CASSEMTGVGGNEQFF
>TRBV11-2|TRBJ1-1
CASSLGQGAFF
>TRBV9|TRBJ2-1
CASSVGQVNLGNEQFF
>TRBV7-9|TRBJ1-1
CSSSPGTEAFF
>TRBV9|TRBJ1-2
CASSPTGGGYTF
>TRBV6-1|TRBJ2-7
CASIRGSFPYEQYF
>TRBV6-1|TRBJ2-1
CASSDLGGPNEQFF
>TRBV18|TRBJ2-5
CASSSHPGQQETQYF
>TRBV9|TRBJ1-6
CASSVGLSENSPLHF
>TRBV7-9|TRBJ2-7
CASSLGPGTGFNEQYF
>TRBV30|TRBJ1-4
CAWSRTGGYGNEKLFF
>TRBV30|TRBJ1-4
CAYEGTRDEKLFF
>TRBV7-7|TRBJ2-3
CASSPDGGSTDTQYF